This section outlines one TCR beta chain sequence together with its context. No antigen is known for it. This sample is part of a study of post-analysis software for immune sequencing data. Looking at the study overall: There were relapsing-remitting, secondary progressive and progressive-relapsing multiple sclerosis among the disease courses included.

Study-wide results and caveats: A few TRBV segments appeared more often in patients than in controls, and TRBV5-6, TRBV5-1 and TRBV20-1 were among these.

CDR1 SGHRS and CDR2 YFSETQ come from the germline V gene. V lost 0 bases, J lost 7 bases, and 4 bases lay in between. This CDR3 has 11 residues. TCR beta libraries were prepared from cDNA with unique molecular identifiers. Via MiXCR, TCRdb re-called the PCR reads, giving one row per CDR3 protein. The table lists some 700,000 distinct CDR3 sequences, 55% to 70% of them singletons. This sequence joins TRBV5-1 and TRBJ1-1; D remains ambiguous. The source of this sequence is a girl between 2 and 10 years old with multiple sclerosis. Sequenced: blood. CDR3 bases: TGCGCCAGCAGCTTGGATCATGAAGCTTTCTTT. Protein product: CASSLDHEAFF.